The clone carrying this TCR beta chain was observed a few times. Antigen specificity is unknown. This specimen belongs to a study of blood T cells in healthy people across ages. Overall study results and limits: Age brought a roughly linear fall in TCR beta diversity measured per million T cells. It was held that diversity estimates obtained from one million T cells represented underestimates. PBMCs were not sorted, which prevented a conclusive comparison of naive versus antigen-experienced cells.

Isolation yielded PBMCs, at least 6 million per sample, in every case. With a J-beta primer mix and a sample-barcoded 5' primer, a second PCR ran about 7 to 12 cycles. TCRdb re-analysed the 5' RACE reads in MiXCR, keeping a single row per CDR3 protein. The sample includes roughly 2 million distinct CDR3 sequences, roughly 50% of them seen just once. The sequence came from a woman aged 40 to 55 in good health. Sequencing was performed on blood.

In DNA, the CDR3 is TGCAGTGCTAGTAGGCGGGGGGGCGCAAATGAGCAGTTCTTC. Its translation is CSASRRGGANEQFF. The chain has TRBV20-1 and TRBJ2-1; 9 nucleotides match TRBD2. This CDR3 is built from 14 residues. Germline values: CDR1 DFQATT, CDR2 SNEGSKA (reference sequence). With 3 bases clipped from V and 7 bases from J, the junction kept 7 bases outside the gene matches.